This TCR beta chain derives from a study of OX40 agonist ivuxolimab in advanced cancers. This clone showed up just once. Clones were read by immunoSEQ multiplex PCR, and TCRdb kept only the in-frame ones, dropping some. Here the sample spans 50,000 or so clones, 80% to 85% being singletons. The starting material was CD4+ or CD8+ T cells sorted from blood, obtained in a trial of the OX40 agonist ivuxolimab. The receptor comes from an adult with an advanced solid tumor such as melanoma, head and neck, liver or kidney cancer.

CDR3 sequence: CASSLGQSNEKLFF. In DNA, the CDR3 is TGCGCCAGCAGCTTGGGACAGAGTAATGAAAAACTGTTTTTT. The rearrangement links TRBV5-1 to TRBJ1-4; a possible D gene is TRBD1 (5 bases). The CDR3 has 14 residues. Germline assignment: CDR1 SGHRS and CDR2 YFSETQ. With 0 bases removed from V and 4 bases from J, the gap between germline ends came to 7 bases.